The sequence of this TCR beta chain was determined in a study of T cells in Graves' hyperthyroidism and ophthalmopathy. Template material for amplifying TCR beta CDR3 regions consisted of RNA transcripts. HTBI primers were employed in a first-round RT-PCR of the TCR CDR3. MiXCR was run by TCRdb on the multiplex PCR reads, yielding one entry per CDR3 protein. The sample has more than 500,000 distinct CDR3 sequences, about 46% seen once; the top ten hold about 40%. Clinical symptoms, serum thyroxine and TRAb, thyroid ultrasound and orbital computed tomography together formed the diagnostic basis. Per the germline V gene, CDR1 is SEHNR and CDR2 is FQNEAQ (reference sequence). With 3 bases removed from V and 0 bases from J, the gap between germline ends came to 8 bases. There are 15 residues in the CDR3. Study observations and caveats: Most clonotypes expanded in the thyroid (above 0.001) were also present in blood.

Details on this clonotype: Its antigen is currently unknown.

The chain joins TRBV7-9 to TRBJ2-2; D possibly corresponds to TRBD1 (5 bases). Sample: peripheral blood or thyroid tissue (not recorded which). The clonotype was recovered from an adult woman with Graves' disease, either hyperthyroidism or ophthalmopathy (not recorded which). The CDR3 sequence is CASSLAQANTGELFF. CDR3 nucleotide sequence: TGTGCCAGCAGCTTGGCACAGGCGAACACCGGGGAGCTGTTTTTT.